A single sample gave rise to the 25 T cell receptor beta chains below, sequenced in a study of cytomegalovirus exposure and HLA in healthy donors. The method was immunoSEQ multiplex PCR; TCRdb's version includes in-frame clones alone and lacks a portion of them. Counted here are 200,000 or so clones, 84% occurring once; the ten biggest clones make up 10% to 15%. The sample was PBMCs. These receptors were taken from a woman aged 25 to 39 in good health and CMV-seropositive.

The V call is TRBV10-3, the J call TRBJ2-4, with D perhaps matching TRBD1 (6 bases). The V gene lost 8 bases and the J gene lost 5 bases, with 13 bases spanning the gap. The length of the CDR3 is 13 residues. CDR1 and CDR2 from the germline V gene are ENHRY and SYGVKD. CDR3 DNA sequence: TGTGCCATCCGTCAACAGGGCGAAAACATTCAGTACTTC. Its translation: CAIRQQGENIQYF.

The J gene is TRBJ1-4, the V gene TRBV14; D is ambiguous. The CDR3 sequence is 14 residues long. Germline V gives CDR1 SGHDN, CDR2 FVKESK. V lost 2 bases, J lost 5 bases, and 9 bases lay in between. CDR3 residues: CASSQYGLNEKLFF. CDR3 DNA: TGTGCCAGCAGCCAATACGGTCTCAATGAAAAACTGTTTTTT.

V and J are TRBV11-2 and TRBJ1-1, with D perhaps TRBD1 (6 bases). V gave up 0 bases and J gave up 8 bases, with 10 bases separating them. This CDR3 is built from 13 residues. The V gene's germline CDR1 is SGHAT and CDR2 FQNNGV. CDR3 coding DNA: TGTGCCAGCAGCTTAGATAGGGGGTTAGAAGCTTTCTTT. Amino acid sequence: CASSLDRGLEAFF.

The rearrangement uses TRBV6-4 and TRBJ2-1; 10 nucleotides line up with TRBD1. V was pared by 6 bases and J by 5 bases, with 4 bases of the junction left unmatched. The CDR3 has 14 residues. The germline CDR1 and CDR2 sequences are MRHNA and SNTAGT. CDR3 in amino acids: CASSRQGANNEQFF. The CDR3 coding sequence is TGTGCCAGCAGCAGACAGGGGGCTAACAATGAGCAGTTCTTC.

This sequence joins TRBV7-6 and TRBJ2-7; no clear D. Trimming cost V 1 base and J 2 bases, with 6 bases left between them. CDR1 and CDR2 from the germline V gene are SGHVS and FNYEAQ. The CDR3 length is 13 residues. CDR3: CASSLGLAYEQYF. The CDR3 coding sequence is TGTGCCAGCAGCTTAGGCCTAGCCTACGAGCAGTACTTC.

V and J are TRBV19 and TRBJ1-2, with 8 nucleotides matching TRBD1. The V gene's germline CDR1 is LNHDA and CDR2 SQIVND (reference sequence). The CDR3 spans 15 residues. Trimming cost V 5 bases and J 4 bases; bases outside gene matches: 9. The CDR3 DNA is TGTGCCAGTAGTGCCCAGACAGGGGTTGGCTATGGCTACACCTTC. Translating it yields CASSAQTGVGYGYTF. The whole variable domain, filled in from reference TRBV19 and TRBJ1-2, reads DGGITQSPKYLFRKEGQNVTLSCEQNLNHDAMYWYRQDPGQGLRLIYYSQIVNDFQKGDIAEGYSVSREKKESFPLTVTSAQKNPTAFYLCASSAQTGVGYGYTFGSGTRLTVV.

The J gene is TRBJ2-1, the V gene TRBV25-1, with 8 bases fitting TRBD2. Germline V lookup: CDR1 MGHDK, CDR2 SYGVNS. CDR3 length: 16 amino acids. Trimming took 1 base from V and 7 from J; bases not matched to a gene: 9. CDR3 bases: TGTGCCAGCAGTGAATTCATGGGACTAGACACTAATGAGCAGTTCTTC. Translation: CASSEFMGLDTNEQFF.

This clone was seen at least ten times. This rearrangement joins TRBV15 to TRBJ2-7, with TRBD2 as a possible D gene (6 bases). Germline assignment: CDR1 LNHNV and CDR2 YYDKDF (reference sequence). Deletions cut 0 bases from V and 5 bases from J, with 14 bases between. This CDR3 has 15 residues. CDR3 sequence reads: CATSRDGGSGNEQYF. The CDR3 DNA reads TGTGCCACCAGCAGAGATGGGGGGAGTGGGAACGAGCAGTACTTC.

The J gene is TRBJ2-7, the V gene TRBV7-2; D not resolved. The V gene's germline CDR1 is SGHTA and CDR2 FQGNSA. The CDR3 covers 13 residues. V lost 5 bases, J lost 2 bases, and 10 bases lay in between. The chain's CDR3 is CASSRQTPYEQYF. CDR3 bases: TGTGCCAGCAGCCGCCAGACACCCTACGAGCAGTACTTC.

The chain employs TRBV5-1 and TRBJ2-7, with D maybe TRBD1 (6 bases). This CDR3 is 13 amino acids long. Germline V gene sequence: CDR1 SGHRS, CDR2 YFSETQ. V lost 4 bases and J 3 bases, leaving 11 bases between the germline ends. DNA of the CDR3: TGCGCCAGCAGCCCAGGGGTCGACTACGAGCAGTACTTC. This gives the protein CASSPGVDYEQYF.

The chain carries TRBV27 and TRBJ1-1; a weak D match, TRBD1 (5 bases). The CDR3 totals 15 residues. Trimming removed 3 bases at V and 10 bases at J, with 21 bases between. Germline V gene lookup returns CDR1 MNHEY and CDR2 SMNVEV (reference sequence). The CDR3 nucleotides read TGTGCCAGCAGTTTGGAACGTGGAAACAGGCTGGGAGCTTTCTTT. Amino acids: CASSLERGNRLGAFF.

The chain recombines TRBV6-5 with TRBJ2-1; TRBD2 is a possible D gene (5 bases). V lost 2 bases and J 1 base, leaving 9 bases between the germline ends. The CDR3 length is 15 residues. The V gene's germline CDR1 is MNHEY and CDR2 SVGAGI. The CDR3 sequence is CASSYRRGSYNEQFF. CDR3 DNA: TGTGCCAGCAGTTACCGGAGAGGGTCCTACAATGAGCAGTTCTTC.

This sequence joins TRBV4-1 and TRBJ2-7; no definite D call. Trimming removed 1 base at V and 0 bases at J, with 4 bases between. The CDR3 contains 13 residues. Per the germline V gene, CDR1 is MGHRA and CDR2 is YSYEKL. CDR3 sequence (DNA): TGCGCCAGCAGCCAAGCCAACTCCTACGAGCAGTACTTC. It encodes CASSQANSYEQYF.

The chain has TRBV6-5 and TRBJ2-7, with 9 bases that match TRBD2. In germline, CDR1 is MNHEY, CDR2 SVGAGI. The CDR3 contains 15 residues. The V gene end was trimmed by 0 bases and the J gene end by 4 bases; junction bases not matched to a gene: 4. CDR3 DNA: TGTGCCAGCAGTTACTCGATAGCGGGAGTGTACGAGCAGTACTTC. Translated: CASSYSIAGVYEQYF.

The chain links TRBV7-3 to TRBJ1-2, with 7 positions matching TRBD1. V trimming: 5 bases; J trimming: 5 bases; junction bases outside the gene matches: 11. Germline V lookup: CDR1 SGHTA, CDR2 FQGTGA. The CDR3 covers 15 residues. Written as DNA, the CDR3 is TGTGCCAGCAGCAAGGGACAGACTACCGCGTATGGCTACACCTTC. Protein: CASSKGQTTAYGYTF. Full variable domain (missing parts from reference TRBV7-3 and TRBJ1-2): GAGVSQTPSNKVTEKGKYVELRCDPISGHTALYWYRQSLGQGPEFLIYFQGTGAADDSGLPNDRFFAVRPEGSVSTLKIQRTERGDSAVYLCASSKGQTTAYGYTFGSGTRLTVV.

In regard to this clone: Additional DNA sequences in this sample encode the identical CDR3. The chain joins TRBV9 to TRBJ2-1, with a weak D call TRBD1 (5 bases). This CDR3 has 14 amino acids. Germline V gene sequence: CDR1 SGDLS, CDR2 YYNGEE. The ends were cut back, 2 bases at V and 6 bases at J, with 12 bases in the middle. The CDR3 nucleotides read TGTGCCAGCAGCGTTGGCCAGGGTGGCAATGAGCAGTTCTTC. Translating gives CASSVGQGGNEQFF.

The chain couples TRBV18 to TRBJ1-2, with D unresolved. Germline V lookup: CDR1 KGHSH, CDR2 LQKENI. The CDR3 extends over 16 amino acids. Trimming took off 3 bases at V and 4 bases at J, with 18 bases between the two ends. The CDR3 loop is CASSPVVGESAYGYTF. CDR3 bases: TGTGCCAGCTCACCGGTCGTGGGAGAATCGGCCTATGGCTACACCTTC.

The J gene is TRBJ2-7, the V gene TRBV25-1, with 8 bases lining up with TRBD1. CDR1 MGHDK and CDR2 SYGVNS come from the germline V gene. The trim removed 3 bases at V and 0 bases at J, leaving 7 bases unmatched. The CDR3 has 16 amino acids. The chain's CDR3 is CASSDTGTGASYEQYF. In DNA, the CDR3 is TGTGCCAGCAGTGATACCGGGACAGGAGCCTCCTACGAGCAGTACTTC.

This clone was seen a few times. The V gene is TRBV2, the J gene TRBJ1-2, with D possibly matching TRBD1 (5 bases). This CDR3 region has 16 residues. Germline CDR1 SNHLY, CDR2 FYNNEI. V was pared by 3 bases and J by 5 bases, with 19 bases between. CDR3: CASSDSRATTSYGYTF. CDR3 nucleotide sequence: TGTGCCAGCAGTGATAGCAGGGCGACCACTTCATATGGCTACACCTTC.

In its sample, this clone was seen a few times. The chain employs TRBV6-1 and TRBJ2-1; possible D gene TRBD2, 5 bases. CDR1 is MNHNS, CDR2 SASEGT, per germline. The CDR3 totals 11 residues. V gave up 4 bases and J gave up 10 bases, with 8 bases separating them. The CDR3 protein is CASSVLEEQFF. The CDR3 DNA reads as TGTGCCAGCAGTGTACTAGAGGAGCAGTTCTTC.

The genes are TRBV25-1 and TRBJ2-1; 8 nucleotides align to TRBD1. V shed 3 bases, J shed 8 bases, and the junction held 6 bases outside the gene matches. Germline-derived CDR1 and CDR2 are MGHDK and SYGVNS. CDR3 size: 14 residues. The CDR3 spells CASSEAGGFDEQFF. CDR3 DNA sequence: TGTGCCAGCAGTGAGGCAGGGGGCTTCGATGAGCAGTTCTTC.

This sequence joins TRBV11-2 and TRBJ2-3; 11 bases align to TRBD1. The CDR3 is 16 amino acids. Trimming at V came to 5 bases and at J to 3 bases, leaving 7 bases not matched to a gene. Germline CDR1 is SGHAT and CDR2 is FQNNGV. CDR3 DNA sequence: TGTGCCAGCAGCCCGATAGGGACAGGGGGAACAGATACGCAGTATTTT. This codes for CASSPIGTGGTDTQYF.

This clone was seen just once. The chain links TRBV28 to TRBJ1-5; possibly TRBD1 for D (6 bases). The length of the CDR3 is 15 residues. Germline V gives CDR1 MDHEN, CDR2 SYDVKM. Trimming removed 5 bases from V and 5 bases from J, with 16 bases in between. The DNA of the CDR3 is TGTGCCAGCAGTATCACAGGGAGAACCTATCAGCCCCAGCATTTT. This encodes CASSITGRTYQPQHF.

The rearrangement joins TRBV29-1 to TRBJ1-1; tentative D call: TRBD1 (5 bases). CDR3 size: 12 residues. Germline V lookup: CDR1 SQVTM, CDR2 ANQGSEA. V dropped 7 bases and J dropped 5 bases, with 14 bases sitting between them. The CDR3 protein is CSALGGDTEAFF. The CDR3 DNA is TGCAGCGCCCTCGGGGGGGATACTGAAGCTTTCTTT. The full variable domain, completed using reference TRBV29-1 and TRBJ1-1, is SAVISQKPSRDICQRGTSLTIQCQVDSQVTMMFWYRQQPGQSLTLIATANQGSEATYESGFVIDKFPISRPNLTFSTLTVSNMSPEDSSIYLCSALGGDTEAFFGQGTRLTVV.

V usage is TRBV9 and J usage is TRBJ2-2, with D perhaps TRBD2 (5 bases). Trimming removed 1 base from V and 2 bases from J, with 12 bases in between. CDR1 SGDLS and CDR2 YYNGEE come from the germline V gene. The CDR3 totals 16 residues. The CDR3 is CASSVTRRVNTGELFF. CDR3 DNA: TGTGCCAGCAGCGTAACTCGGCGGGTAAACACCGGGGAGCTGTTTTTT.